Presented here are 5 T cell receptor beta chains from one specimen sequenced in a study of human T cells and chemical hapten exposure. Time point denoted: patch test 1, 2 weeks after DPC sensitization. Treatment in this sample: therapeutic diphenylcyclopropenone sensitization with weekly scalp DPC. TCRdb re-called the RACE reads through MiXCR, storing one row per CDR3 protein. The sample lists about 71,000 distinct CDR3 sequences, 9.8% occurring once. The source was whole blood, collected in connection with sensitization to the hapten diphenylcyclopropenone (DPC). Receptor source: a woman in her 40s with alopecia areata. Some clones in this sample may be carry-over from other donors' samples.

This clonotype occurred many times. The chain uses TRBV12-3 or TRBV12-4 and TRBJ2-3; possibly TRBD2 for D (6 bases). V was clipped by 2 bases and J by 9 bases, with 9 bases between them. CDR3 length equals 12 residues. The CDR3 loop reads CASSLTGGTQYF. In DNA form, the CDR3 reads TGTGCCAGCAGTTTAACTGGGGGGACGCAGTATTTT.

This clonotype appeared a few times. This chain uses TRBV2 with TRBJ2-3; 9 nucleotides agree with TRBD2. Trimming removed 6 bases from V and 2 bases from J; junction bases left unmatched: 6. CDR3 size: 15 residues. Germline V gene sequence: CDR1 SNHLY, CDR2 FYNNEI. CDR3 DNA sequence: TGTGCCAGCAGACCAGCGGGGGGTTTCACAGATACGCAGTATTTT. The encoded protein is CASRPAGGFTDTQYF.

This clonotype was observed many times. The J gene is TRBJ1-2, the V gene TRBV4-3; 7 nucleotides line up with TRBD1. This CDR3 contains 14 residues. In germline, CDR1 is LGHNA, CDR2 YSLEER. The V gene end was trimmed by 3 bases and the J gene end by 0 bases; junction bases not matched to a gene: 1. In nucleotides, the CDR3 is TGCGCCAGCAGCCAGACAGGGCCTAACTATGGCTACACCTTC. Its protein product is CASSQTGPNYGYTF.

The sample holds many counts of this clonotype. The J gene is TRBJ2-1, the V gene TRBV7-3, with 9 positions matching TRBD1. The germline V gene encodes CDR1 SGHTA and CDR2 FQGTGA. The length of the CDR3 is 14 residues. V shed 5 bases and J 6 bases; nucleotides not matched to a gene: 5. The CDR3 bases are TGTGCCAGCAGCCGGGGACAGGGACCCAATGAGCAGTTCTTC. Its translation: CASSRGQGPNEQFF.

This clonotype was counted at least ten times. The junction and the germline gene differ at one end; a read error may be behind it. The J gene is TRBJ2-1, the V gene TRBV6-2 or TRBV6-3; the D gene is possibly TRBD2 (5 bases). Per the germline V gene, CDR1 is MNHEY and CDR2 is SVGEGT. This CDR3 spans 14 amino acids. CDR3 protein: CASRAGGPYNEQFF. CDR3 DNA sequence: TGTGCCAGCAGAGCTGGCGGGCCCTATAATGAGCAGTTCTTC.